Below, one TCR beta chain is given with its context. This specimen comes from a study of blood T cell repertoires in COVID-19. Study summary: Acute and convalescent COVID-19 samples came from the United States, Italy and Spain. From T cells, B-cell-depleted T cells, or PBMCs came the material, which was cDNA or gDNA.

Original data processing: How many nucleated cells were present was estimated from reference gene primer amplification. Clones were read by immunoSEQ multiplex PCR, and TCRdb kept only the in-frame ones, dropping some. V and J calls plus clone size are reproduced from that table; the DNA served to infer D and trimming. The table lists 200,000 or so clones, 82% of them singletons, with 4.5% to 5.5% in the top ten. V was shortened by 3 bases and J by 4 bases, with 15 bases between the two germline ends. Looked up from germline, CDR1 is MDHEN and CDR2 is SYDVKM. This CDR3 region has 15 residues. This receptor was identified in a young woman with acute or convalescent COVID-19. J is TRBJ1-1 and V is TRBV28; D not certain. Material: peripheral blood. CDR3 sequence: CASSFYEGRGTEAFF. In nucleotides, the CDR3 is TGTGCCAGCAGTTTCTATGAAGGTAGAGGCACTGAAGCTTTCTTT.